These T cell receptor beta chains were read from a single sample in a study of graft-versus-host responses after intestinal transplantation. These receptors have no identified antigens. Produced via immunoSEQ multiplex PCR; TCRdb's table is partial and in-frame only. The data contain about 50,000 clones, around nine tenths of them singletons. Specimen: unstimulated CD4+ T cells sorted from spleen or lymph node cells, collected before transplant. The receptors were sampled from a human donor who was the organ donor for an intestinal transplant. CDR3s leave out the opening cysteine and the closing phenylalanine or tryptophan. A D gene is named only where the DNA matches it firmly.

V: TRBV11-2; D: TRBD2; CDR3: ASSLGVGWSGSVDEQF
V: TRBV29-1; D: TRBD2; CDR3: SVQLASYNEQF
V: TRBV20-1; D: NA; CDR3: SAFQETQY
V: TRBV18; D: TRBD2; CDR3: ASSPRTSAYNEQF
V: TRBV27; D: NA; CDR3: ASSLRGRGTDTQY
V: TRBV2; D: TRBD1; CDR3: ASRGQSQSYEQY
V: TRBV4-3; D: NA; CDR3: ASSQEVGKGTEAF
V: TRBV7-6; D: NA; CDR3: ASSLLRETQY
V: TRBV5-4; D: NA; CDR3: ASSPGTRSGNTIY
V: TRBV28; D: NA; CDR3: ASSLGNPRGEQY
V: TRBV5-4; D: TRBD1; CDR3: ASSLRQGTNEKLF